The clone carrying this TCR beta chain was counted once. This record belongs to a study of blood T cell repertoires in COVID-19. Overall study context: Samples representing acute and convalescent COVID-19 were sourced from the United States, Italy and Spain.

As processed by the authors: Reference gene primer amplification yielded estimated nucleated cell counts. Data came from immunoSEQ multiplex PCR; TCRdb stores just in-frame clones and leaves some out. V, J and clone size are those of that table, while D and trimming were read from the DNA. This table holds 250,000 to 300,000 clones, approximately 86% found once. This CDR3 has 13 amino acids. The V and J ends lost 8 bases and 8 bases respectively, with 18 bases between them. Germline V gene lookup returns CDR1 MNHEY and CDR2 SVGAGI. The V and J genes are TRBV6-5 and TRBJ1-2; TRBD1 is a possible D gene (6 bases). The material sequenced was peripheral blood. This sequence originates from a man aged 18 to 35 with active or convalescent COVID-19. CDR3 sequence: CASEGHLKQGYTF. The CDR3 DNA reads TGTGCCAGCGAGGGACACCTCAAGCAAGGCTACACCTTC.